Following are 30 T cell receptor beta chains from one sample sequenced in a study of blood T cell repertoires in COVID-19. Some clones are missing from TCRdb's copy, which holds only in-frame ones; the method was immunoSEQ multiplex PCR. The sample has roughly 100,000 clones; 65% to 80% are singletons. Sequenced: peripheral blood. All receptors come from a woman in her seventies with acute or convalescent COVID-19.

The DNA of the CDR3 is TGTGCCAGCAACTATTATAACACCGGGGAGCTGTTTTTT. Amino acids: CASNYYNTGELFF. The chain employs TRBV27 and TRBJ2-2; D is ambiguous. CDR3 length: 13 residues. V lost 7 bases and J 2 bases, leaving 8 bases between the germline ends. Germline V gene data show CDR1 as MNHEY and CDR2 as SMNVEV (reference sequence).

Of note for this clone: Other DNA sequences within the sample encode an identical CDR3. The V gene is TRBV27, the J gene TRBJ1-2, with 9 bases matching TRBD1. V shed 5 bases and J 2 bases; nucleotides not matched to a gene: 0. The germline CDR1 and CDR2 sequences are MNHEY and SMNVEV (reference sequence). The CDR3 spans 13 residues. This chain's CDR3 is CASSTGGNYGYTF. CDR3 nucleotides: TGTGCCAGCAGTACAGGGGGCAACTATGGCTACACCTTC.

The CDR3 bases are TGTGCCAGCAGCCGAACAGGGGGCGGCTATGGCTACACCTTC. It yields the protein CASSRTGGGYGYTF. The genes are TRBV6-5 and TRBJ1-2, with TRBD1 identical over 9 bases. This CDR3 region has 14 residues. Germline-derived CDR1 and CDR2 are MNHEY and SVGAGI. The trim removed 6 bases at V and 4 bases at J, leaving 6 bases unmatched.

The chain carries TRBV19 and TRBJ2-1; D is unresolved. The V gene lost 4 bases and the J gene lost 4 bases, with 23 bases spanning the gap. In germline, CDR1 is LNHDA, CDR2 SQIVND (reference sequence). The CDR3 has 18 amino acids. In nucleotides, the CDR3 is TGTGCCAGTAGTACCCCGGGTGAGATAAGAGACCGTTACAATGAGCAGTTCTTC. Residues: CASSTPGEIRDRYNEQFF.

The chain has TRBV5-8 and TRBJ2-4; tentative D call: TRBD1 (5 bases). V lost 0 bases, J lost 0 bases, and 13 bases lay in between. The CDR3 spans 17 residues. CDR1 is SGHTS and CDR2 is YDEGEE in the germline V gene. In nucleotides, the CDR3 is TGTGCCAGCAGCTTGGCCAGGGATAGACTAGCCAAAAACATTCAGTACTTC. It translates to CASSLARDRLAKNIQYF. The full variable domain, with the rest looked up from reference TRBV5-8 and TRBJ2-4, is EAGVTQSPTHLIKTRGQQATLRCSPISGHTSVYWYQQALGLGLQFLLWYDEGEERNRGNFPPRFSGRQFPNYSSELNVNALELEDSALYLCASSLARDRLAKNIQYFGAGTRLSVL.

This clone was observed a handful of times. The chain links TRBV6-5 to TRBJ1-5; D gene ambiguous. CDR3 size: 15 residues. Trimming removed 6 bases from V and 4 bases from J, with 16 bases in between. Germline CDR1 is MNHEY and CDR2 is SVGAGI. The CDR3 region has the DNA TGTGCCAGCAGCCTCTCCCGGGGAGAAAATCAGCCCCAGCATTTT. This codes for CASSLSRGENQPQHF.

The V and J genes are TRBV6-5 and TRBJ1-2; possible D gene TRBD1, 6 bases. Trimming took 11 bases from V and 0 from J, leaving 19 bases between them. The CDR3 is made up of 15 amino acids. The V gene's germline CDR1 is MNHEY and CDR2 SVGAGI. This CDR3 is CAPPNRTEPNYGYTF. The CDR3, as DNA: TGTGCCCCACCGAACAGGACAGAACCTAACTATGGCTACACCTTC.

V gene TRBV30 combines with J gene TRBJ2-3; TRBD1 matches at 9 bases. Germline CDR1 is GTSNPN and CDR2 is SVGIG (reference sequence). There are 15 residues in the CDR3. Germline trimming cut 2 bases from V and 5 bases from J; bases unmatched to any gene: 8. The DNA for the CDR3 is TGTGCCTGGAGTTCTAGGGGACAGGGAGGAGATACGCAGTATTTT. Amino acid sequence: CAWSSRGQGGDTQYF.

This clone occurred a few times. The rearrangement links TRBV2 to TRBJ1-1; D might be TRBD1 (5 bases). CDR3 length: 12 amino acids. V lost 4 bases to trimming and J lost 7 bases, with 10 bases between them. Germline loops: CDR1 SNHLY, CDR2 FYNNEI. This CDR3 reads CASSAQGYEAFF. CDR3 bases: TGTGCCAGCAGTGCCCAGGGCTATGAAGCTTTCTTT.

This clone was observed many times. J is TRBJ2-1 and V is TRBV5-1; 12 nucleotides align to TRBD2. J gave up 10 bases and V 10 bases, and 9 bases lay outside the gene matches. The CDR3 runs to 13 residues. Germline CDR1 and CDR2: SGHRS and YFSETQ. DNA for the CDR3: TGCGCCCGTTCTCCTAGCGGGGGGGACGAGCAGTTCTTC. Translating it yields CARSPSGGDEQFF.

The rearrangement joins TRBV30 to TRBJ1-5; 7 positions match TRBD1. In germline, CDR1 is GTSNPN, CDR2 SVGIG (reference sequence). Trimming removed 0 bases from V and 2 bases from J; junction bases left unmatched: 1. The CDR3 is 14 amino acids. The DNA for the CDR3 is TGTGCCTGGAGTGTAGGACAGGGCAATCAGCCCCAGCATTTT. The encoded protein is CAWSVGQGNQPQHF.

J is TRBJ2-1 and V is TRBV6-5, with 9 bases that match TRBD2. V gave up 5 bases and J gave up 5 bases; unmatched junction bases: 4. Germline V gene lookup returns CDR1 MNHEY and CDR2 SVGAGI. The CDR3 loop spans 14 amino acids. In DNA, the CDR3 is TGTGCCAGCAGTAAGCGGGGGGATAACAATGAGCAGTTCTTC. This codes for CASSKRGDNNEQFF.

This chain connects TRBV10-1 to TRBJ1-3; no clear D. Per the germline V gene, CDR1 is WNHNN and CDR2 is SYGVQD (reference sequence). Trimming left V 11 bases short and J 10 bases short, with 9 bases between. The CDR3 sequence is 9 residues long. DNA of the CDR3: TGCGCCCCCCCCCAAACCATATATTTT. It codes for CAPPQTIYF.

The chain combines TRBV2 with TRBJ1-4; 7 bases map to TRBD1. The CDR3 spans 14 residues. V dropped 0 bases and J dropped 8; count of bases not matched to a gene: 3. The germline CDR1 and CDR2 sequences are SNHLY and FYNNEI. The CDR3 DNA reads as TGTGCCAGCAGTGAAGCAGGGGGCCTCGAAAAACTGTTTTTT. Protein product: CASSEAGGLEKLFF.

This clone was observed once. The chain has TRBV6-5 and TRBJ1-2, with 8 bases aligning to TRBD1. This CDR3 has 13 amino acids. The trim removed 4 bases at V and 3 bases at J, leaving 1 base unmatched. Germline assignment: CDR1 MNHEY and CDR2 SVGAGI. The CDR3, as DNA: TGTGCCAGCAGTTCGGACAGGGACTATGGCTACACCTTC. This gives the protein CASSSDRDYGYTF.

The chain is built from TRBV9 and TRBJ2-7; D remains ambiguous. V was trimmed by 2 bases and J by 2 bases, leaving 14 bases between them. The CDR3 extends over 15 amino acids. The germline CDR1 and CDR2 sequences are SGDLS and YYNGEE. In DNA, the CDR3 is TGTGCCAGCAGCGTCACGGGTTCAGCTCCCTACGAGCAGTACTTC. As protein: CASSVTGSAPYEQYF.

The chain joins TRBV11-2 to TRBJ2-1, with 7 bases that match TRBD2. J was trimmed by 4 bases and V by 0 bases; bases with no gene match: 0. CDR1 is SGHAT, CDR2 FQNNGV, per germline. The CDR3 extends over 14 amino acids. CDR3 loop: CASSLDGGYNEQFF. CDR3 bases: TGTGCCAGCAGCTTAGACGGGGGGTACAATGAGCAGTTCTTC.

The chain combines TRBV6-2 or TRBV6-3 with TRBJ2-3; D might be TRBD2 (5 bases). CDR3 length equals 13 residues. V was pared by 4 bases and J by 5 bases, with 10 bases between. Germline lookup yields CDR1 MNHEY and CDR2 SVGEGT. The CDR3 region has the DNA TGTGCCAGCAGTTTCTCCGGGGTAGATACGCAGTATTTT. Protein product: CASSFSGVDTQYF.

The gene calls are TRBV11-2 and TRBJ1-2; tentatively, D is TRBD1 (6 bases). Germline CDR1 is SGHAT and CDR2 is FQNNGV. The CDR3 runs 13 residues. V was pared by 6 bases and J by 3 bases, with 11 bases between. CDR3 sequence reads: CASRAGTHYGYTF. The CDR3 nucleotides are TGTGCCAGCAGGGCCGGGACACACTATGGCTACACCTTC.

The genes are TRBV29-1 and TRBJ2-3; D is possibly TRBD1 (5 bases). This CDR3 spans 16 amino acids. V lost 3 bases and J 0 bases, leaving 16 bases between the germline ends. Germline V gene data show CDR1 as SQVTM and CDR2 as ANQGSEA. CDR3 region: CSVERQISISTDTQYF. The CDR3 coding sequence is TGCAGCGTTGAGAGACAGATAAGTATTAGCACAGATACGCAGTATTTT.

The CDR3 coding sequence is TGTGCCAGCAGTGTCTACAGAGTGAACACTGAAGCTTTCTTT. It codes for CASSVYRVNTEAFF. The V call is TRBV2, the J call TRBJ1-1; D unresolved. Germline loops: CDR1 SNHLY, CDR2 FYNNEI. The CDR3 loop spans 14 amino acids. V was clipped by 4 bases and J by 0 bases, with 9 bases between them.

The chain couples TRBV7-6 to TRBJ2-6; TRBD1 matches 7 bases. Germline V gene lookup returns CDR1 SGHVS and CDR2 FNYEAQ. V was clipped by 4 bases and J by 3 bases; unmatched bases: 9. The CDR3 extends over 17 amino acids. The CDR3 bases are TGTGCCAGCAGCTCCCGAACGACAGGGATTGGGGCCAACGTCCTGACTTTC. This translates into CASSSRTTGIGANVLTF.

The V gene is TRBV6-5, the J gene TRBJ2-1, with D tentatively TRBD1 (5 bases). Trimming left V 8 bases short and J 3 bases short, with 17 bases between. The CDR3 is 15 amino acids. The germline V gene encodes CDR1 MNHEY and CDR2 SVGAGI. The CDR3: CASGSGPEHYNEQFF. DNA for the CDR3: TGTGCCAGCGGGTCAGGGCCGGAACACTACAATGAGCAGTTCTTC.

The chain carries TRBV7-9 and TRBJ1-1; D perhaps matches TRBD1 (6 bases). The CDR3 spans 14 residues. Trimming took off 5 bases at V and 0 bases at J, with 10 bases between the two ends. Germline V CDR1 and CDR2: SEHNR, FQNEAQ (reference sequence). CDR3 in amino acids: CASSQQGMNTEAFF. The CDR3 nucleotides are TGTGCCAGCAGCCAACAGGGTATGAACACTGAAGCTTTCTTT.

The V call is TRBV7-2, the J call TRBJ2-1; 12 bases fit TRBD2. The V and J ends lost 6 bases and 4 bases, in that order; junction bases with no gene match: 4. CDR3 length equals 15 residues. Germline V lookup: CDR1 SGHTA, CDR2 FQGNSA. The CDR3 sequence is CASRRTSGEYNEQFF. The CDR3 DNA follows: TGTGCCAGCAGGAGGACTAGCGGGGAGTACAATGAGCAGTTCTTC.

CDR3 region: CASSQLPTGDQPQHF. The CDR3 nucleotides are TGCGCCAGCAGCCAACTACCGACAGGGGATCAGCCCCAGCATTTT. The gene calls are TRBV4-1 and TRBJ1-5; 8 bases line up with TRBD1. Germline V gene sequence: CDR1 MGHRA, CDR2 YSYEKL. The CDR3 loop spans 15 amino acids. The J segment lost 5 bases and the V segment lost 2 bases, leaving 5 bases of the junction unmatched.

The chain couples TRBV6-2 or TRBV6-3 to TRBJ1-2, with 9 bases aligning to TRBD1. The CDR3 runs to 15 residues. J gave up 0 bases and V 2 bases, and 1 base lay outside the gene matches. The germline V gene has CDR1 MNHEY and CDR2 SVGEGT. CDR3 in amino acids: CASSYRQGANYGYTF. The DNA of the CDR3 is TGTGCCAGCAGTTACCGACAGGGGGCTAACTATGGCTACACCTTC.

The V and J genes are TRBV5-8 and TRBJ1-5, with 10 nucleotides matching TRBD1. CDR1 is SGHTS and CDR2 is YDEGEE in the germline V gene. With 0 bases clipped from V and 5 bases from J, the junction kept 2 bases outside the gene matches. The CDR3 consists of 15 residues. In DNA form, the CDR3 reads TGTGCCAGCAGCTTGGGGGACAGGGGTCATCAGCCCCAGCATTTT. It translates to CASSLGDRGHQPQHF. The full variable domain, its missing parts supplied by reference TRBV5-8 and TRBJ1-5, is EAGVTQSPTHLIKTRGQQATLRCSPISGHTSVYWYQQALGLGLQFLLWYDEGEERNRGNFPPRFSGRQFPNYSSELNVNALELEDSALYLCASSLGDRGHQPQHFGDGTRLSIL.

A few counts support this clone. The chain recombines TRBV3-1 (or the pseudogene TRBV3-2) with TRBJ1-1, with D perhaps matching TRBD1 (5 bases). The germline V and J ends were trimmed by 2 bases and 3 bases, with 10 bases remaining between them. CDR1 is LGHDT, CDR2 YNNKEL, per germline (reference sequence). The CDR3 consists of 14 residues. The CDR3 reads CASSQQGSHTEAFF. The CDR3 DNA reads TGTGCCAGCAGCCAACAGGGCTCGCACACTGAAGCTTTCTTT.

This clone was picked up one time. The J gene is TRBJ2-1, the V gene TRBV19; D remains ambiguous. V lost 4 bases to trimming and J lost 0 bases, with 16 bases between them. Germline CDR1 reads LNHDA; CDR2 reads SQIVND (reference sequence). There are 17 residues in the CDR3. The DNA of the CDR3 is TGTGCCAGTAGTAAAACTGGTTGGAGTCTCTCCTACAATGAGCAGTTCTTC. This sequence encodes CASSKTGWSLSYNEQFF.